The 20 T cell receptor beta chains presented below share a single source sample, sequenced in a study of blood T cells in healthy people across ages. With a J-beta primer mix and a sample-barcoded 5' primer, a second PCR ran about 7 to 12 cycles. TCRdb re-called the 5' RACE reads with MiXCR, one entry per CDR3 protein. The data show around 990,000 distinct CDR3 sequences, roughly two fifths seen once. The sample taken for sequencing was blood. The receptors shown here come from a young man in good health.

This clonotype was seen a single time. This chain joins TRBV2 and TRBJ2-7; D is perhaps TRBD1 or TRBD2 (5 bases each). The germline gives CDR1 SNHLY, CDR2 FYNNEI. The length of the CDR3 is 13 residues. With 10 bases removed from V and 2 bases from J, the gap between germline ends came to 15 bases. The CDR3 region has the DNA TGTGCCACAGAAGGGACGGGTCCCTACGAGCAGTACTTC. This gives the protein CATEGTGPYEQYF.

The sample holds a few counts of this clonotype. The chain combines TRBV29-1 with TRBJ2-1, with D possibly TRBD1 on 5 matching bases. The DNA matches TRBJ2-7 better at its end, which makes the J call doubtful. Per the germline V gene, CDR1 is SQVTM and CDR2 is ANQGSEA. The CDR3 has 12 amino acids. The DNA for the CDR3 is TGCAGCGTTGGACAGCCCTACAATGAGCAGTACTTC. Its protein is CSVGQPYNEQYF.

The chain combines TRBV29-1 with TRBJ1-1; possible D gene TRBD1, 5 bases. V was pared by 5 bases and J by 6 bases, with 13 bases between. This CDR3 contains 12 residues. Germline V gives CDR1 SQVTM, CDR2 ANQGSEA. The CDR3 DNA is TGCAGCGTTCGGGTGGGGGGGGCTGAAGCTTTCTTT. As protein: CSVRVGGAEAFF.

At least ten counts were recorded for this clonotype. The V call is TRBV30, the J call TRBJ1-2; D gene unclear. Trimming took off 1 base at V and 7 bases at J, with 10 bases between the two ends. The CDR3 extends over 12 amino acids. Looked up from germline, CDR1 is GTSNPN and CDR2 is SVGIG (reference sequence). The CDR3 nucleotides read TGTGCCTGGAGTGAAACTCTTGCTGGCTACACCTTC. This sequence encodes CAWSETLAGYTF.

The chain uses TRBV5-1 and TRBJ1-3; maybe TRBD1 (5 bases). The CDR3 runs to 14 residues. V gave up 4 bases and J gave up 7 bases, with 15 bases separating them. Germline values: CDR1 SGHRS, CDR2 YFSETQ. The CDR3 sequence: CASSAGGTDNTIYF. CDR3 in DNA: TGCGCCAGCAGCGCCGGTGGGACTGACAACACCATATATTTT.

This clonotype was recorded once. The V and J genes are TRBV2 and TRBJ2-1; TRBD2 might be the D (6 bases). The CDR3 is 15 amino acids. Germline values: CDR1 SNHLY, CDR2 FYNNEI. The V and J ends lost 4 bases and 8 bases respectively, with 18 bases between them. The CDR3 DNA follows: TGTGCCAGCAGTGGGGGGGAGCGGCGGATCGATGAGCAGTTCTTC. This encodes CASSGGERRIDEQFF.

The chain uses TRBV5-1 and TRBJ2-3, with a tentative D call TRBD2 (5 bases). Germline V gene sequence: CDR1 SGHRS, CDR2 YFSETQ. The CDR3 consists of 15 residues. V dropped 3 bases and J dropped 1 base, with 12 bases sitting between them. The CDR3 is CASSSDSPGTDTQYF. CDR3 in DNA: TGCGCCAGCAGCTCGGACTCGCCCGGCACAGATACGCAGTATTTT.

In its sample, this clonotype was seen a few times. This chain joins TRBV20-1 and TRBJ1-2; no clear D gene. Germline V lookup: CDR1 DFQATT, CDR2 SNEGSKA (reference sequence). V was clipped by 3 bases and J by 12 bases, with 17 bases between them. The CDR3 totals 12 residues. The CDR3, as DNA: TGCAGTGCTAGTGCTACGGGATTCAGTAACACCTTC. Encoded protein: CSASATGFSNTF.

The chain uses TRBV9 and TRBJ1-2, with D uncertain. The length of the CDR3 is 15 residues. Germline V gives CDR1 SGDLS, CDR2 YYNGEE. Trimming removed 0 bases from V and 4 bases from J, with 13 bases in between. This CDR3 reads CASSVEGRPTYGYTF. DNA of the CDR3: TGTGCCAGCAGCGTAGAGGGCAGGCCTACCTATGGCTACACCTTC.

Regarding this clonotype: The CDR3 carries no conserved terminal phenylalanine or tryptophan, so it likely arises from a read error. As DNA, the CDR3 is TGCAGTGCTACGCGGGGGGATGGCTACACCTCC. Its translation: CSATRGDGYTS. The J gene is TRBJ1-2, the V gene TRBV20-1; D is perhaps TRBD1 (5 bases). CDR1 is DFQATT, CDR2 SNEGSKA, per germline (reference sequence). With 4 bases removed from V and 6 bases from J, the gap between germline ends came to 9 bases. This CDR3 contains 11 residues.

The V and J genes are TRBV12-3 or TRBV12-4 and TRBJ2-7; tentatively, D is TRBD1 (6 bases). V was cut by 6 bases and J by 3 bases, with 15 bases left in between. The CDR3 has 14 amino acids. In DNA form, the CDR3 reads TGTGCCAGCAGCCAGGACAGAAGCAACTACGAGCAGTACTTC. Translation: CASSQDRSNYEQYF.

In the case of this clonotype: Germline and junction disagree at one end, which may indicate a read error. J is TRBJ2-1 and V is TRBV28; maybe TRBD2 (6 bases). The CDR3 loop spans 15 amino acids. Germline V CDR1 and CDR2: MDHEN, SYDVKM. CDR3 bases: TGTGCCAGCACCCTTGGGGCAGGGAGGTACAGTGAGCAGTTCTTC. Encoded protein: CASTLGAGRYSEQFF.

The CDR3 DNA sequence: TGCAGTGCTAGAGAAGGAGGACCGGTGGCCGAAGCTTTCTTT. It translates to CSAREGGPVAEAFF. The J gene is TRBJ1-1, the V gene TRBV20-1, with D hard to call. In germline, CDR1 is DFQATT, CDR2 SNEGSKA (reference sequence). The CDR3 length is 14 residues. V was pared by 0 bases and J by 8 bases, with 16 bases between.

This sequence joins TRBV4-3 and TRBJ1-4; TRBD1 aligns across 7 bases. This CDR3 contains 15 residues. The V gene's germline CDR1 is LGHNA and CDR2 YSLEER. With 0 bases clipped from V and 6 bases from J, the junction kept 4 bases outside the gene matches. For the CDR3, the DNA is TGCGCCAGCAGCCAAGAGAGGGGGCGAGATGAAAAACTGTTTTTT. It is translated as CASSQERGRDEKLFF.

This clonotype was observed a few times. The V gene is TRBV6-2 or TRBV6-3, the J gene TRBJ2-3, with 8 bases that match TRBD1. The CDR3 is 14 amino acids. J was trimmed by 1 base and V by 10 bases; bases with no gene match: 7. CDR1 is MNHEY, CDR2 SVGEGT, per germline. The CDR3 DNA follows: TGTGCCACCCTAGGACAGGGTGGCACAGATACGCAGTATTTT. Translating gives CATLGQGGTDTQYF.

The chain employs TRBV6-5 and TRBJ1-1; 8 bases fit TRBD1. The germline V gene has CDR1 MNHEY and CDR2 SVGAGI. This CDR3 has 15 amino acids. Trimming removed 0 bases from V and 5 bases from J; junction bases left unmatched: 5. The chain's CDR3 is CASSYSTQGGTEAFF. The DNA of the CDR3 is TGTGCCAGCAGTTACTCGACACAGGGGGGGACTGAAGCTTTCTTT.

The chain is built from TRBV20-1 and TRBJ2-5; D is perhaps TRBD1 (6 bases). Germline loops: CDR1 DFQATT, CDR2 SNEGSKA (reference sequence). The CDR3 consists of 15 residues. Deletions cut 1 base from V and 11 bases from J, with 23 bases between. The CDR3 protein is CSARGGRGNVNEQYF. CDR3 nucleotide sequence: TGCAGTGCTAGAGGTGGCAGGGGTAACGTCAATGAGCAGTACTTC.

This rearrangement joins TRBV6-5 to TRBJ2-5; D is possibly TRBD1 (6 bases). V lost 6 bases and J 3 bases, leaving 14 bases between the germline ends. The CDR3 length is 14 residues. Germline values: CDR1 MNHEY, CDR2 SVGAGI. The CDR3 loop is CASSRRDTEETQYF. The CDR3 region has the DNA TGTGCCAGCAGCCGCCGGGACACCGAAGAGACCCAGTACTTC.

J is TRBJ2-5 and V is TRBV7-8, with D possibly TRBD1 on 6 matching bases. V gave up 2 bases and J gave up 2 bases, with 9 bases separating them. There are 14 residues in the CDR3. Germline V gives CDR1 SGHVS, CDR2 FQNEAQ. This CDR3 reads CASSLRTVQETQYF. The CDR3 nucleotides read TGTGCCAGCAGCTTACGGACAGTTCAAGAGACCCAGTACTTC.

The rearrangement joins TRBV15 to TRBJ1-5; D is unresolved. Germline V lookup: CDR1 LNHNV, CDR2 YYDKDF (reference sequence). V lost 3 bases and J lost 4, with 19 bases in between. CDR3 length: 17 residues. The CDR3 sequence: CATSSDSGWVLNQPQHF. The CDR3 DNA is TGTGCCACCAGCAGCGATTCCGGGTGGGTTCTTAATCAGCCCCAGCATTTT. Full variable domain (outside the CDR3, taken from reference TRBV15 and TRBJ1-5): DAMVIQNPRYQVTQFGKPVTLSCSQTLNHNVMYWYQQKSSQAPKLLFHYYDKDFNNEADTPDNFQSRRPNTSFCFLDIRSPGLGDTAMYLCATSSDSGWVLNQPQHFGDGTRLSIL.